The 7 T cell receptor beta chains presented below share a single source sample, sequenced in a study of blood T cell repertoires in COVID-19. Produced via immunoSEQ multiplex PCR; TCRdb's table is partial and in-frame only. Of some 240,000 clones in the sample, roughly 82% are singletons; the top ten hold about 9%. Source material: peripheral blood. Source of these receptors: a man aged 50-60 years with active or convalescent COVID-19.

V gene TRBV28 combines with J gene TRBJ1-5, with D perhaps matching TRBD1 (5 bases). Per germline, CDR1 MDHEN and CDR2 SYDVKM. The V gene lost 7 bases and the J gene lost 4 bases, with 14 bases spanning the gap. This CDR3 comprises 14 residues. The CDR3, as DNA: TGTGCCAGCACTGTTGGAGGGGCGAATCAGCCCCAGCATTTT. It is translated as CASTVGGANQPQHF.

This clone showed up just once. The rearrangement uses TRBV7-2 and TRBJ1-6; D is unclear. Germline V lookup: CDR1 SGHTA, CDR2 FQGNSA. The CDR3 sequence is 15 residues long. The V and J ends lost 5 bases and 8 bases respectively, with 16 bases between them. CDR3 protein: CASSPHTVADSPLHF. DNA for the CDR3: TGTGCCAGCAGCCCCCATACGGTCGCGGATTCACCCCTCCACTTT.

This rearrangement joins TRBV30 to TRBJ2-1, with a weak D call TRBD2 (5 bases). V shed 2 bases and J shed 6 bases, with 8 bases lying between them. Germline V gene data show CDR1 as GTSNPN and CDR2 as SVGIG (reference sequence). The CDR3 has 12 residues. CDR3 nucleotides: TGTGCCTGGAGTCGGACTCCCAATGAGCAGTTCTTC. The encoded protein is CAWSRTPNEQFF.

V and J are TRBV15 and TRBJ1-2, with TRBD1 as a possible D gene (5 bases). The ends were cut back, 1 base at V and 6 bases at J, with 15 bases in the middle. Germline V gives CDR1 LNHNV, CDR2 YYDKDF (reference sequence). There are 15 residues in the CDR3. The CDR3 reads CATSRVRGGADGYTF. CDR3 nucleotides: TGTGCCACCAGCAGAGTTCGGGGAGGGGCGGATGGCTACACCTTC.

The chain is built from TRBV5-6 and TRBJ1-2; 8 nucleotides line up with TRBD1. The CDR3 is 16 residues long. V lost 6 bases to trimming and J lost 9 bases; unmatched junction nucleotides: 19. Germline values: CDR1 SGHDT, CDR2 YYEEEE. In nucleotides, the CDR3 is TGTGCCAGCACCTTAAGGACCGACAGGGGCCCAGCCCGCTACACCTTC. It encodes CASTLRTDRGPARYTF. The whole variable domain, remainder taken from reference TRBV5-6 and TRBJ1-2, is DAGVTQSPTHLIKTRGQQVTLRCSPKSGHDTVSWYQQALGQGPQFIFQYYEEEERQRGNFPDRFSGHQFPNYSSELNVNALLLGDSALYLCASTLRTDRGPARYTFGSGTRLTVV.

The V and J genes are TRBV5-4 and TRBJ2-7, with 7 bases fitting TRBD2. V trimming: 4 bases; J trimming: 0 bases; junction bases outside the gene matches: 7. This CDR3 has 15 amino acids. Germline V CDR1 and CDR2: SGHNT, YYREEE (reference sequence). CDR3 sequence: CASSGGSGPSYEQYF. For the CDR3, the DNA is TGTGCCAGCAGCGGGGGTAGCGGGCCCTCCTACGAGCAGTACTTC.

The chain carries TRBV5-1 and TRBJ2-5; D possibly corresponds to TRBD2 (6 bases). CDR1 is SGHRS, CDR2 YFSETQ, per germline. This CDR3 has 14 residues. V lost 2 bases to trimming and J lost 1 base, with 9 bases between them. CDR3 sequence reads: CASSFGTLQETQYF. The CDR3 DNA reads as TGCGCCAGCAGCTTCGGGACTCTCCAAGAGACCCAGTACTTC.